The 16 T cell receptor beta chains reported below all come from one sample, sequenced in a study of T cells in Graves' hyperthyroidism and ophthalmopathy (dated by TCRdb to about 2019). Receptor amplification or capture employed multiplex PCR. Sequencing used an Illumina HiSeq 2000. The TCR beta CDR3 regions were amplified from RNA transcripts. The TCR CDR3 was subjected to a first round of RT-PCR using the HTBI primer set and the Qiagen OneStep RT-PCR kit. Using fastp at Q25 and MiXCR, TCRdb reprocessed the public reads and kept productive beta chains. Rows with one shared CDR3 protein collapse into an entry with the most common genes and DNA. Recorded for this sample are 340,000 or so distinct CDR3 sequences; 16% of them occurred a single time. Clones ranked in the top ten supply around 34% of the sample. The specimen sequenced was blood. The receptors stem from a man aged 25 to 45 with Graves' hyperthyroidism.

This clonotype was seen ten or more times. The rearrangement joins TRBV13 to TRBJ2-3; no firm D call. The CDR3 is made up of 11 amino acids. Germline V gene sequence: CDR1 PRHDT, CDR2 FYEKMQ (reference sequence). The V end was cut by 8 bases, the J end by 6 bases, with 9 bases between. This CDR3 reads CASGMADTQYF. The DNA of the CDR3 is TGTGCCAGCGGCATGGCGGATACGCAGTATTTT. Drawing the rest from reference TRBV13 and TRBJ2-3, the complete variable domain is AAGVIQSPRHLIKEKRETATLKCYPIPRHDTVYWYQQGPGQDPQFLISFYEKMQSDKGSIPDRFSAQQFSDYHSELNMSSLELGDSALYFCASGMADTQYFGPGTRLTVL.

The table lists this clonotype with a few counts. The rearrangement uses TRBV7-3 and TRBJ2-1, with D perhaps assigned TRBD1 or TRBD2 (5 bases each). Between the trimmed V and J ends, which lost 4 bases and 9 bases, there was a span of 25 bases. CDR1 SGHTA and CDR2 FQGTGA come from the germline V gene. The length of the CDR3 is 17 residues. DNA of the CDR3: TGTGCCAGCAGCTCCGGCGAAGGACTGTCAGGGTCCAGTGAGCAGTTCTTC. This codes for CASSSGEGLSGSSEQFF. Full variable domain (outside the CDR3, taken from reference TRBV7-3 and TRBJ2-1): GAGVSQTPSNKVTEKGKYVELRCDPISGHTALYWYRQSLGQGPEFLIYFQGTGAADDSGLPNDRFFAVRPEGSVSTLKIQRTERGDSAVYLCASSSGEGLSGSSEQFFGPGTRLTVL.

The chain joins TRBV4-1 to TRBJ2-1; possible D gene TRBD1, 6 bases. The V gene lost 0 bases and the J gene lost 12 bases, with 21 bases spanning the gap. The CDR3 length is 16 residues. CDR1 MGHRA and CDR2 YSYEKL come from the germline V gene. The CDR3 DNA reads TGCGCCAGCAGCCAAGATTGGAATAGCAGGGGCAATAGGCAGTTCTTC. Its protein product is CASSQDWNSRGNRQFF.

This clonotype was found a few times. CDR3 DNA: TGTGCCAGCAGTTACTCGGGCCGGAATAGCAATCAGCCCCAGCATTTT. This encodes CASSYSGRNSNQPQHF. The chain has TRBV6-5 and TRBJ1-5; D is unclear. CDR3 length: 16 amino acids. Germline CDR1 MNHEY, CDR2 SVGAGI. Trimming removed 0 bases at V and 0 bases at J, with 9 bases between.

In this sample, this clonotype turned up many times. CDR3 sequence: CASSTERESRETQYF. The CDR3 nucleotides read TGTGCCAGCAGCACAGAGAGGGAGTCAAGAGAGACCCAGTACTTC. J is TRBJ2-5 and V is TRBV11-2; weak D call: TRBD2 (5 bases). This CDR3 contains 15 residues. The V and J ends lost 5 bases and 4 bases respectively, with 17 bases between them. Germline V gene sequence: CDR1 SGHAT, CDR2 FQNNGV.

The V call is TRBV19, the J call TRBJ2-7; D gene unclear. Germline-derived CDR1 and CDR2 are LNHDA and SQIVND (reference sequence). This CDR3 spans 15 amino acids. V lost 3 bases to trimming and J lost 5 bases, with 17 bases between them. The CDR3 coding sequence is TGTGCCAGTAGTATTGGAGCGCTCCCTCGGGACGAGCAGTACTTC. It yields the protein CASSIGALPRDEQYF. The full variable domain, rest sourced from reference TRBV19 and TRBJ2-7, is DGGITQSPKYLFRKEGQNVTLSCEQNLNHDAMYWYRQDPGQGLRLIYYSQIVNDFQKGDIAEGYSVSREKKESFPLTVTSAQKNPTAFYLCASSIGALPRDEQYFGPGTRLTVT.

This clonotype has at least ten counts. The rearrangement links TRBV6-4 to TRBJ2-3; TRBD1 aligns across 7 bases. Trimming took 4 bases from V and 2 from J; bases not matched to a gene: 3. The length of the CDR3 is 14 residues. Germline V gives CDR1 MRHNA, CDR2 SNTAGT. The CDR3 reads CASSGGGDTDTQYF. In DNA, the CDR3 is TGTGCCAGCAGTGGAGGGGGCGACACAGATACGCAGTATTTT.

At least ten counts were recorded for this clonotype. CDR3 sequence (DNA): TGTGCCAGCAGCTTAGGGGGAGGTCAGATCAATGAGCAGTTCTTC. Translated: CASSLGGGQINEQFF. This chain joins TRBV11-2 and TRBJ2-1, with D perhaps TRBD2 (6 bases). CDR3 length: 15 amino acids. V shed 1 base and J shed 6 bases, with 13 bases lying between them. CDR1 and CDR2 from the germline V gene are SGHAT and FQNNGV.

This clonotype was seen a few times. V and J are TRBV5-8 and TRBJ2-7, with D perhaps matching TRBD2 (6 bases). Trimming shortened V by 0 bases and J by 7 bases, and 17 bases separated the two germline ends. The CDR3 loop spans 15 amino acids. CDR1 is SGHTS and CDR2 is YDEGEE in the germline V gene. CDR3 nucleotide sequence: TGTGCCAGCAGCTTGGACGGGACTGTGGGGAGGGAGCAGTACTTC. Translating it yields CASSLDGTVGREQYF. Drawing the rest from reference TRBV5-8 and TRBJ2-7, the complete variable domain is EAGVTQSPTHLIKTRGQQATLRCSPISGHTSVYWYQQALGLGLQFLLWYDEGEERNRGNFPPRFSGRQFPNYSSELNVNALELEDSALYLCASSLDGTVGREQYFGPGTRLTVT.

This chain joins TRBV9 and TRBJ2-2; 10 nucleotides line up with TRBD2. Unmatched junction bases numbered 6, after V lost 3 bases and J lost 4 bases. Germline-derived CDR1 and CDR2 are SGDLS and YYNGEE. This CDR3 region has 16 residues. The chain's CDR3 is CASSGLAGGGTGELFF. CDR3 nucleotides: TGTGCCAGCAGCGGATTAGCGGGAGGTGGCACCGGGGAGCTGTTTTTT.

This chain connects TRBV12-3 or TRBV12-4 to TRBJ1-2; no clear D gene. The CDR3 is made up of 18 amino acids. V was cut by 6 bases and J by 4 bases, with 27 bases left in between. This CDR3 is CASSSPDFEDDKTYGYTF. DNA for the CDR3: TGTGCCAGCAGCTCCCCTGATTTTGAGGACGACAAGACCTATGGCTACACCTTC.

This clonotype was seen ten or more times. The rearrangement joins TRBV18 to TRBJ2-1; D remains unclear. CDR1 is KGHSH and CDR2 is LQKENI in the germline V gene. This CDR3 spans 15 amino acids. V was shortened by 2 bases and J by 9 bases, with 17 bases between the two germline ends. The CDR3 region has the DNA TGTGCCAGCTCACCAGTCCTAGAGTCAGGTGTTGAGCAGTTCTTC. Translation: CASSPVLESGVEQFF.

This clonotype was recorded at least ten times. The V gene is TRBV24-1, the J gene TRBJ1-1, with no clear D. Between the trimmed V and J ends, which lost 3 bases and 7 bases, there was a span of 14 bases. In germline, CDR1 is KGHDR, CDR2 SFDVKD. The CDR3 has 14 amino acids. The CDR3 region is CATSDPKSGIEAFF. The CDR3 DNA reads as TGTGCCACCAGTGATCCCAAGAGCGGGATTGAAGCTTTCTTT.

This clonotype has ten or more counts. V gene TRBV14 combines with J gene TRBJ2-5; D not resolved. CDR1 and CDR2 (germline): SGHDN, FVKESK. This CDR3 contains 14 residues. Trimming took off 2 bases at V and 5 bases at J, with 12 bases between the two ends. The CDR3, as DNA: TGTGCCAGCAGCCAATCCTTTGGGCCGGAGACCCAGTACTTC. Translated, it gives CASSQSFGPETQYF.

Turning to this clonotype: Since the CDR3 does not end with the conserved phenylalanine or tryptophan, this likely comes from a read error. The chain has TRBV6-1 and TRBJ2-7; D is perhaps TRBD2 (6 bases). The J call may be in error: the DNA end matches TRBJ2-1 better. The CDR3 has 13 residues. Germline-derived CDR1 and CDR2 are MNHNS and SASEGT. CDR3 protein: CASSGALAFEQFL. CDR3 bases: TGTGCCAGCAGTGGAGCCCTAGCGTTCGAGCAGTTCCTC.

The chain joins TRBV6-1 to TRBJ1-5, with D tentatively TRBD1 (5 bases). V was clipped by 6 bases and J by 3 bases, with 15 bases between them. The CDR3 spans 15 residues. Germline CDR1 is MNHNS and CDR2 is SASEGT. The CDR3 here is CASSQTGGNNQPQHF. Here the CDR3 DNA reads TGTGCCAGCAGCCAAACGGGGGGTAACAATCAGCCCCAGCATTTT.